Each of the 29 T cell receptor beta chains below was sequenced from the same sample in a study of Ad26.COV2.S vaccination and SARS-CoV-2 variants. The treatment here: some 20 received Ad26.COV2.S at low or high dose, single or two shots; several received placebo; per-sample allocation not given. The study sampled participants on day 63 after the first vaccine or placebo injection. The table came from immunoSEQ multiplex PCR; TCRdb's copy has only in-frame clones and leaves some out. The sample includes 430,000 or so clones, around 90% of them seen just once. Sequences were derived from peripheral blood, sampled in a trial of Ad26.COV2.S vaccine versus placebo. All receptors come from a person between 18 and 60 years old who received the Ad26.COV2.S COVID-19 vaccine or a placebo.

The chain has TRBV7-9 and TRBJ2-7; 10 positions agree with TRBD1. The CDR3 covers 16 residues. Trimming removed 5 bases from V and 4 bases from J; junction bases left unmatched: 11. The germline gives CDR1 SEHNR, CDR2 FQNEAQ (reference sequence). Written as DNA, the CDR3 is TGTGCCAGCAGCAAATACGAAGGACAGGGGGTATACGAGCAGTACTTC. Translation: CASSKYEGQGVYEQYF.

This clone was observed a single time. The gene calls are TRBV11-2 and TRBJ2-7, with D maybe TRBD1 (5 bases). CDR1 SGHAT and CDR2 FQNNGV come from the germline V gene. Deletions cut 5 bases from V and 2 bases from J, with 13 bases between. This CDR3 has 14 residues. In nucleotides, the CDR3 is TGTGCCAGCAGCCGCGGACAAGACGCCTACGAGCAGTACTTC. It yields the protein CASSRGQDAYEQYF. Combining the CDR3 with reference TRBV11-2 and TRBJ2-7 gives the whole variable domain EAGVAQSPRYKIIEKRQSVAFWCNPISGHATLYWYQQILGQGPKLLIQFQNNGVVDDSQLPKDRFSAERLKGVDSTLKIQPAKLEDSAVYLCASSRGQDAYEQYFGPGTRLTVT.

CDR3 bases: TGTGCCAGCAGCGTAGGGGGGACTAGTGGACCCGAGCAGTACTTC. Protein product: CASSVGGTSGPEQYF. This chain joins TRBV9 and TRBJ2-7, with 8 bases that match TRBD2. The CDR3 runs 15 residues. Per the germline V gene, CDR1 is SGDLS and CDR2 is YYNGEE. V was clipped by 0 bases and J by 6 bases; unmatched bases: 8. The full variable domain, in which reference TRBV9 and TRBJ2-7 provide the parts outside the CDR3, is DSGVTQTPKHLITATGQRVTLRCSPRSGDLSVYWYQQSLDQGLQFLIQYYNGEERAKGNILERFSAQQFPDLHSELNLSSLELGDSALYFCASSVGGTSGPEQYFGPGTRLTVT.

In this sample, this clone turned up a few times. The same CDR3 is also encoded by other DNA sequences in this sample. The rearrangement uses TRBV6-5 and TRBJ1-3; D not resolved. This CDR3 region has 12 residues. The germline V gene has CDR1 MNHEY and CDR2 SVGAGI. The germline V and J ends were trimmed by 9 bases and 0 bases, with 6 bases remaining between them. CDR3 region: CASRGSGNTIYF. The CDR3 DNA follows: TGTGCCAGTCGCGGCTCTGGAAACACCATATATTTT.

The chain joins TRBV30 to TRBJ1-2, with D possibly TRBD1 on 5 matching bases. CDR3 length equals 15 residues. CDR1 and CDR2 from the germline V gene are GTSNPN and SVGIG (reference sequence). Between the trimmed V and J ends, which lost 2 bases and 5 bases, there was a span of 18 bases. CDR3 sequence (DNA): TGTGCCTGGAGTACCTCGACAGACCCAAGATATGGCTACACCTTC. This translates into CAWSTSTDPRYGYTF. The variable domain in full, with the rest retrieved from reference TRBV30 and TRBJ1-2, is SQTIHQWPATLVQPVGSPLSLECTVEGTSNPNLYWYRQAAGRGLQLLFYSVGIGQISSEVPQNLSASRPQDRQFILSSKKLLLSDSGFYLCAWSTSTDPRYGYTFGSGTRLTVV.

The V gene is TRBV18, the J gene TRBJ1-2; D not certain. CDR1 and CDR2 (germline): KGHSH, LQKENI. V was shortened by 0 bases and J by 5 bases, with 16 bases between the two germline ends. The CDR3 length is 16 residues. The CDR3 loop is CASSPPSVRDVYGYTF. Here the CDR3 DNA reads TGTGCCAGCTCACCACCGTCGGTGAGGGATGTGTATGGCTACACCTTC.

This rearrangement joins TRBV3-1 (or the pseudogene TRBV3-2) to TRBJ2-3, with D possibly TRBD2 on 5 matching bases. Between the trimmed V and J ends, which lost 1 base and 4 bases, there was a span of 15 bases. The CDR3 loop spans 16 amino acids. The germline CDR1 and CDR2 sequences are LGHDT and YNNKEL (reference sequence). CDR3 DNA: TGTGCCAGCAGCCAAGTGCCCGGAGGTAGGGCAGATACGCAGTATTTT. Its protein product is CASSQVPGGRADTQYF.

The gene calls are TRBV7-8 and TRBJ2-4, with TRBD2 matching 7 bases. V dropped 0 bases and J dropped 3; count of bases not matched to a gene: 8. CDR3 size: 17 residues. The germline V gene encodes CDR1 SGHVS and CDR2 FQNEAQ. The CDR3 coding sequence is TGTGCCAGCAGCTTAGCGGTGGCTAGCGGTGGCAAAAACATTCAGTACTTC. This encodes CASSLAVASGGKNIQYF.

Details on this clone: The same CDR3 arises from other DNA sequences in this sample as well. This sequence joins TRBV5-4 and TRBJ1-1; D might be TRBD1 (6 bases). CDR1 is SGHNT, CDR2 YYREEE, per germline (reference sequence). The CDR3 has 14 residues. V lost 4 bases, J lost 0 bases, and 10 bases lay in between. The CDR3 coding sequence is TGTGCCAGCAGCCCGCGGACAGTGAACACTGAAGCTTTCTTT. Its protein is CASSPRTVNTEAFF.

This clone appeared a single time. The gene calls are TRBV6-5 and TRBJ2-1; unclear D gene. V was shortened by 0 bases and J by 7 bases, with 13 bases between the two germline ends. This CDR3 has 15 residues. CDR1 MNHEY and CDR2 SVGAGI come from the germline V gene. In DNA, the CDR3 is TGTGCCAGCAGTTACTCCTATGAGGACGGAAATGAGCAGTTCTTC. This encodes CASSYSYEDGNEQFF.

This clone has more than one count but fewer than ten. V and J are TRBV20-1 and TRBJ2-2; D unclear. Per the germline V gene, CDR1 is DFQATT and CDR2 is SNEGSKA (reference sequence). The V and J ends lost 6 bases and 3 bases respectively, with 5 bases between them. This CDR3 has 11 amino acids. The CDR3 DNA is TGCAGTGCGAGTCACACCGGGGAGCTGTTTTTT. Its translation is CSASHTGELFF.

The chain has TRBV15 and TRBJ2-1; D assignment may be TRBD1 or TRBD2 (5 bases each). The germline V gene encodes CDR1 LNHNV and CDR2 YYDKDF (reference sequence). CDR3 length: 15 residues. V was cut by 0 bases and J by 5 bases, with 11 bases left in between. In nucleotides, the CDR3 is TGTGCCACCAGCAGAGAAGGGACCTCTGACAATGAGCAGTTCTTC. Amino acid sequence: CATSREGTSDNEQFF.

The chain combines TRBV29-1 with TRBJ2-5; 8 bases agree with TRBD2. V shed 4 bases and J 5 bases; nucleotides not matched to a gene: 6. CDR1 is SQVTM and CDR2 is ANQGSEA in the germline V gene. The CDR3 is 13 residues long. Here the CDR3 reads CSVGGLELETQYF. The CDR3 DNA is TGCAGCGTTGGGGGACTAGAATTGGAGACCCAGTACTTC.

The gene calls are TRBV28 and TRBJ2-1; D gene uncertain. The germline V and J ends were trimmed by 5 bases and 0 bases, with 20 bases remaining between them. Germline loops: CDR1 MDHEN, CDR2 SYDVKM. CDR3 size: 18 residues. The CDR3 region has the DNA TGTGCCAGCAGTCCGTTTGGTCGGCGTGAGAGCTCCTACAATGAGCAGTTCTTC. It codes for CASSPFGRRESSYNEQFF.

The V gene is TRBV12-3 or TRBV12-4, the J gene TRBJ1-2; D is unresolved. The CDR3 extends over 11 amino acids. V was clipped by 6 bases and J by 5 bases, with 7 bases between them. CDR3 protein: CASSNKYGYTF. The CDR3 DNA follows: TGTGCCAGCAGCAATAAATATGGCTACACCTTC.

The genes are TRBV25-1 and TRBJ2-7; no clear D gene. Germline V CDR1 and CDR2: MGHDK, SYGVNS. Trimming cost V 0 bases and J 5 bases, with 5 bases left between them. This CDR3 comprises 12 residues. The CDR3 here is CASSEYGNEQYF. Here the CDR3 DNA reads TGTGCCAGCAGTGAATATGGGAACGAGCAGTACTTC.

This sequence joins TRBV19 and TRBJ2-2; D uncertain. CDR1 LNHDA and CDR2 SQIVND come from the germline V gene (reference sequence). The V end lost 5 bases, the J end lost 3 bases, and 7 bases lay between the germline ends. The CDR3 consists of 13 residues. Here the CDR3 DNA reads TGTGCCAGTAGTCTAAGTTACACCGGGGAGCTGTTTTTT. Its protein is CASSLSYTGELFF.

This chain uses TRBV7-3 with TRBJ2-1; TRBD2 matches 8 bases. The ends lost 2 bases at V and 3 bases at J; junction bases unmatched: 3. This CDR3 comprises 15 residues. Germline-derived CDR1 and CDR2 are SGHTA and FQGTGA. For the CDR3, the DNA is TGTGCCAGCAGCTTAGCGGGGGGTGACTACAATGAGCAGTTCTTC. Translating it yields CASSLAGGDYNEQFF. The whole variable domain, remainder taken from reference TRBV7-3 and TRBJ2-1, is GAGVSQTPSNKVTEKGKYVELRCDPISGHTALYWYRQSLGQGPEFLIYFQGTGAADDSGLPNDRFFAVRPEGSVSTLKIQRTERGDSAVYLCASSLAGGDYNEQFFGPGTRLTVL.

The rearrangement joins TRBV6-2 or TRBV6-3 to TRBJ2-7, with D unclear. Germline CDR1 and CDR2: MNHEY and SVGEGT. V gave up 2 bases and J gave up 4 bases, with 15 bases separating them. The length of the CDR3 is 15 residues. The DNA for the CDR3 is TGTGCCAGCAGTTACGCGGTCGGGCCCCAATACGAGCAGTACTTC. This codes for CASSYAVGPQYEQYF.

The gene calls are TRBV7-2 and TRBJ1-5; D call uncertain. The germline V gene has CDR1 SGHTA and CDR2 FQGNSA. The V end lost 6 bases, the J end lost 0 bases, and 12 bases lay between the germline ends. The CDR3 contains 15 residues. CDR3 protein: CASRPTDNSNQPQHF. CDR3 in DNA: TGTGCCAGCAGACCCACAGACAATAGCAATCAGCCCCAGCATTTT.

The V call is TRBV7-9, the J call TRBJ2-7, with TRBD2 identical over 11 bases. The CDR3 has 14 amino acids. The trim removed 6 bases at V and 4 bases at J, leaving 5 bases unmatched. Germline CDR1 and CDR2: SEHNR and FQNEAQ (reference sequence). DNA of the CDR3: TGTGCCAGCAGTACATTAGCGGGAGGGTACGAGCAGTACTTC. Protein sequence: CASSTLAGGYEQYF.

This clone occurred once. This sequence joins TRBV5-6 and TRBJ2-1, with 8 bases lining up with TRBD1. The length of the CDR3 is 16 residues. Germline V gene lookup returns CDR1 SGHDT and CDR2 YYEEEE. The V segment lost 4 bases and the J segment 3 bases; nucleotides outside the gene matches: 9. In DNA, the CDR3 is TGTGCCAGCAGCCGATTAGGACAGGGCCACTACAATGAGCAGTTCTTC. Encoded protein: CASSRLGQGHYNEQFF.

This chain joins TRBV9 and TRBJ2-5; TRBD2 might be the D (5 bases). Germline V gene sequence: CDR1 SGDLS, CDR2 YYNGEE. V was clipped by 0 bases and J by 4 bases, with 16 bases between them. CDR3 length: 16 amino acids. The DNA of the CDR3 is TGTGCCAGCAGCGTAGGAATAGGGAGTATGGGAGAGACCCAGTACTTC. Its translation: CASSVGIGSMGETQYF.

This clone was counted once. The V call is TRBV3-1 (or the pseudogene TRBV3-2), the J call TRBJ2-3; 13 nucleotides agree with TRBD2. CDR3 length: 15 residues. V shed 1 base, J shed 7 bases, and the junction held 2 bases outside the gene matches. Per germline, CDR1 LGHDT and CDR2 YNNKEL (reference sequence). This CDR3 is CASSQGTSGSHTQYF. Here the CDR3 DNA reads TGTGCCAGCAGCCAAGGGACTAGCGGGAGTCATACGCAGTATTTT.

The DNA for the CDR3 is TGTGCCAGTAGAGAACTAGCGGGGATTTACAATGAGCAGTTCTTC. Encoded protein: CASRELAGIYNEQFF. J is TRBJ2-1 and V is TRBV19; TRBD2 matches at 10 bases. The CDR3 sequence is 15 residues long. V trimming: 6 bases; J trimming: 4 bases; junction bases outside the gene matches: 6. Germline CDR1 is LNHDA and CDR2 is SQIVND (reference sequence).

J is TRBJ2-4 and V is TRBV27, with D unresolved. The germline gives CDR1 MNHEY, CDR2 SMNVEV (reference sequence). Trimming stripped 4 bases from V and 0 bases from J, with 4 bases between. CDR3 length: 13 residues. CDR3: CASSSLAKNIQYF. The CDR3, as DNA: TGTGCCAGCAGTTCCCTAGCCAAAAACATTCAGTACTTC.

The CDR3 loop reads CASSWVGGTGANVLTF. Written as DNA, the CDR3 is TGTGCCAGCAGCTGGGTAGGGGGAACTGGGGCCAACGTCCTGACTTTC. This chain connects TRBV7-9 to TRBJ2-6, with D perhaps TRBD1 (6 bases). This CDR3 region has 16 residues. CDR1 SEHNR and CDR2 FQNEAQ come from the germline V gene (reference sequence). Trimming took off 4 bases at V and 2 bases at J, with 12 bases between the two ends.

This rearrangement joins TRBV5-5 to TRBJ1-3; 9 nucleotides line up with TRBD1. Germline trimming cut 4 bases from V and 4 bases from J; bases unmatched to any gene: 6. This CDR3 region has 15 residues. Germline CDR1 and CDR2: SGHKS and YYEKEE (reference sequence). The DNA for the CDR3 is TGTGCCAGCAGCGTCACAGGGGGCGCCGGAAACACCATATATTTT. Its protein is CASSVTGGAGNTIYF.

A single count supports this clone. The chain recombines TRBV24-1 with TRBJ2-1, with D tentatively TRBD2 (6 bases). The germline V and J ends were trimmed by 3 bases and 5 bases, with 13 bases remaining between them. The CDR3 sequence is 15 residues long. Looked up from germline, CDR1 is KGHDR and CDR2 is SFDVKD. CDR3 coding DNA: TGTGCCACCAGTGATCCCCGGGACTTTAACAATGAGCAGTTCTTC. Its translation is CATSDPRDFNNEQFF.